Listed here are 18 T cell receptor beta chains from one sample, sequenced in a study of human T cells and chemical hapten exposure. One entry per CDR3 protein, called by TCRdb with MiXCR from the RACE reads. This table has some 110,000 distinct CDR3 sequences, under 40% appearing once. Time point described: patch test 3, about 24 weeks after DPC sensitization. Indicated treatment: therapeutic diphenylcyclopropenone sensitization with weekly scalp DPC. Sequencing used whole blood, obtained in connection with sensitization to the hapten diphenylcyclopropenone (DPC). The receptor source for this set is a man aged 35 to 55 with alopecia areata. Some clones in this sample may be carry-over from other donors' samples.

This chain uses TRBV4-3 with TRBJ1-3; D is uncertain. Germline V gives CDR1 LGHNA, CDR2 YSLEER. The CDR3 runs to 14 residues. V lost 5 bases and J 2 bases, leaving 10 bases between the germline ends. CDR3 nucleotides: TGCGCCAGCAGCAAGACGGATCCTGGAAACACCATATATTTT. It yields the protein CASSKTDPGNTIYF.

The rearrangement joins TRBV6-5 to TRBJ1-4, with D unclear. The CDR3 is 13 amino acids. V dropped 3 bases and J dropped 8 bases, with 10 bases sitting between them. CDR1 and CDR2 from the germline V gene are MNHEY and SVGAGI. DNA for the CDR3: TGTGCCAGCAGTTATATGGGTCAAGAAAAACTGTTTTTT. It codes for CASSYMGQEKLFF.

This clonotype occurred a few times. The chain recombines TRBV7-9 with TRBJ2-2; 9 positions match TRBD2. The V gene's germline CDR1 is SEHNR and CDR2 FQNEAQ (reference sequence). V lost 2 bases to trimming and J lost 6 bases; unmatched junction nucleotides: 10. This CDR3 is 17 amino acids long. The CDR3 nucleotides read TGTGCCAGCAGCTTAAAACTGGCGGGAGGGCCCTCCGGGGAGCTGTTTTTT. Translating gives CASSLKLAGGPSGELFF.

In this sample, this clonotype turned up a few times. The chain couples TRBV6-2 or TRBV6-3 to TRBJ2-7, with TRBD2 identical over 10 bases. V shed 5 bases, J shed 1 base, and the junction held 20 bases outside the gene matches. There are 20 residues in the CDR3. Germline values: CDR1 MNHEY, CDR2 SVGEGT. The CDR3 protein is CASSTQDIGASGRWSYEQYV. The CDR3 DNA sequence: TGTGCCAGCAGTACCCAAGACATCGGAGCTAGCGGGAGATGGTCCTACGAGCAGTACGTC.

The chain is built from TRBV28 and TRBJ1-1; maybe TRBD1 (6 bases). Germline CDR1 is MDHEN and CDR2 is SYDVKM. Trimming shortened V by 5 bases and J by 0 bases, and 10 bases separated the two germline ends. This CDR3 comprises 14 residues. The CDR3 sequence: CASSPGALNTEAFF. The CDR3 region has the DNA TGTGCCAGCAGTCCGGGGGCCTTGAACACTGAAGCTTTCTTT.

In this sample, this clonotype turned up a few times. The rearrangement uses TRBV2 and TRBJ2-7; 11 nucleotides match TRBD2. With 2 bases clipped from V and 6 bases from J, the junction kept 6 bases outside the gene matches. CDR3 length equals 15 residues. Germline values: CDR1 SNHLY, CDR2 FYNNEI. The CDR3 reads CASSEPLGTSGEQYF. CDR3 DNA sequence: TGTGCCAGCAGTGAACCCCTCGGGACTAGCGGCGAGCAGTACTTC.

This clonotype was found a few times. V and J are TRBV12-3 or TRBV12-4 and TRBJ1-1; 10 bases are shared with TRBD1. The J segment lost 10 bases and the V segment lost 5 bases, leaving 10 bases of the junction unmatched. The CDR3 is made up of 14 amino acids. DNA for the CDR3: TGTGCCAGCAGTCTCCGGACAGGGGGAGGGCGAGCTTTCTTT. As protein: CASSLRTGGGRAFF.

V gene TRBV28 combines with J gene TRBJ1-1; 12 bases line up with TRBD1. With 7 bases clipped from V and 5 bases from J, the junction kept 17 bases outside the gene matches. The CDR3 covers 18 residues. Germline lookup yields CDR1 MDHEN and CDR2 SYDVKM. CDR3 in amino acids: CASTPPPGQGARWTEAFF. The DNA of the CDR3 is TGTGCCAGCACCCCACCCCCGGGACAGGGGGCCCGATGGACTGAAGCTTTCTTT.

This clonotype was seen only a few times. The rearrangement joins TRBV6-5 to TRBJ1-1; 7 nucleotides align to TRBD1. Germline V gene lookup returns CDR1 MNHEY and CDR2 SVGAGI. The V segment lost 6 bases and the J segment 5 bases; nucleotides outside the gene matches: 12. This CDR3 has 15 amino acids. The CDR3 sequence is CASRLTGPPGTEAFF. The CDR3 bases are TGTGCCAGCAGGCTGACAGGGCCCCCGGGAACTGAAGCTTTCTTT.

This chain uses TRBV6-5 with TRBJ2-7; D remains unclear. The CDR3 is made up of 13 amino acids. The germline V gene encodes CDR1 MNHEY and CDR2 SVGAGI. V lost 2 bases, J lost 3 bases, and 8 bases lay in between. The CDR3 spells CASSYDKGYEQYF. CDR3 sequence (DNA): TGTGCCAGCAGTTACGATAAGGGCTACGAGCAGTACTTC.

This clonotype was picked up a small number of times. The rearrangement joins TRBV24-1 to TRBJ2-1; D not resolved. V lost 4 bases, J lost 0 bases, and 15 bases lay in between. This CDR3 has 17 residues. The V gene's germline CDR1 is KGHDR and CDR2 SFDVKD. CDR3 amino acids: CATSERAARSSYNEQFF. DNA of the CDR3: TGTGCCACCAGTGAACGGGCGGCCAGGAGCTCCTACAATGAGCAGTTCTTC.

This clonotype was observed a single time. The chain links TRBV7-2 to TRBJ1-3; D uncertain. CDR1 and CDR2 from the germline V gene are SGHTA and FQGNSA. The CDR3 loop spans 18 amino acids. Trimming removed 2 bases from V and 0 bases from J, with 17 bases in between. CDR3 DNA: TGTGCCAGCAGCTTATCCTTCCGCGGCGGGTTCTCTGGAAACACCATATATTTT. Translation gives CASSLSFRGGFSGNTIYF.

The table lists this clonotype with a few counts. The V gene is TRBV12-3 or TRBV12-4, the J gene TRBJ1-4; 7 bases map to TRBD1. This CDR3 region has 14 residues. The V gene end was trimmed by 3 bases and the J gene end by 8 bases; junction bases not matched to a gene: 6. CDR3 sequence (DNA): TGTGCCAGCAGTTTCCAGGGGGGTCGAGAAAAACTGTTTTTT. Translated, it gives CASSFQGGREKLFF.

The rearrangement uses TRBV12-3 or TRBV12-4 and TRBJ2-5; the match to TRBD2 covers 8 bases. The CDR3 sequence is 16 residues long. V shed 2 bases and J 5 bases; nucleotides not matched to a gene: 10. The CDR3 reads CASSLRGSGRAETQYF. The CDR3, as DNA: TGTGCCAGCAGTTTACGAGGCAGCGGGAGAGCGGAGACCCAGTACTTC.

This sequence joins TRBV28 and TRBJ2-7; no definite D call. In germline, CDR1 is MDHEN, CDR2 SYDVKM. V dropped 8 bases and J dropped 5 bases, with 13 bases sitting between them. This CDR3 region has 12 residues. In DNA, the CDR3 is TGTGCCAGCGCTTTGTGGTTCGACGAGCAGTACTTC. As protein: CASALWFDEQYF.

The J gene is TRBJ2-5, the V gene TRBV29-1; D unclear. This CDR3 contains 13 residues. V lost 7 bases, J lost 1 base, and 13 bases lay in between. The germline CDR1 and CDR2 sequences are SQVTM and ANQGSEA. The CDR3 loop reads CSATKTSQETQYF. In DNA form, the CDR3 reads TGCAGCGCCACAAAGACGAGCCAAGAGACCCAGTACTTC.

This chain joins TRBV27 and TRBJ2-5; D is ambiguous. The V and J ends lost 6 bases and 8 bases respectively, with 10 bases between them. The CDR3 is 11 amino acids. Germline V gene lookup returns CDR1 MNHEY and CDR2 SMNVEV (reference sequence). The CDR3 nucleotides read TGTGCCAGCAGCACCTTCGGAACCCAGTACTTC. It codes for CASSTFGTQYF.

This clonotype turned up a few times. The rearrangement joins TRBV5-1 to TRBJ2-3; D is uncertain. The CDR3 contains 13 residues. CDR1 and CDR2 (germline): SGHRS, YFSETQ. V was trimmed by 4 bases and J by 6 bases, leaving 12 bases between them. The CDR3 DNA reads TGCGCCAGCAGCCTCCCAACTGCGGATACGCAGTATTTT. Residues: CASSLPTADTQYF.